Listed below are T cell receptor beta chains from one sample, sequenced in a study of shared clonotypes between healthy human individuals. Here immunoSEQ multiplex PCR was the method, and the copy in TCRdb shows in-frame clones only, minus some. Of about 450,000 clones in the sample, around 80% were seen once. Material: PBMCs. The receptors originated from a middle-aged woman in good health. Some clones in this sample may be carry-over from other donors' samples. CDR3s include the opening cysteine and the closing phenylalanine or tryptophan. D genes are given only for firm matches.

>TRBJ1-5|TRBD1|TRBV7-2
CASSLVGQGVQPQHF
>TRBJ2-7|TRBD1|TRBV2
CASSVETGSFDEQYF
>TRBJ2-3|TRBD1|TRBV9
CASSRRDRSTDTQYF
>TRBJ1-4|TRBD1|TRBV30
CAWSPYRGPNEKLFF
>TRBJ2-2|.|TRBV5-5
CASSAGGNTGELFF
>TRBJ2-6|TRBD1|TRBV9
CASSAGTGSIGANVLTF
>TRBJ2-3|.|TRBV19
CASSLRRETDTQYF
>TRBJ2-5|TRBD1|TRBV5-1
CASSWDSEETQYF
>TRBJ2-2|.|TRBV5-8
CASSWVGTGELFF
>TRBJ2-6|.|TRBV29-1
CSVGQTYSGANVLTF
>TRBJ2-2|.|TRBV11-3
CASSLAGTGELFF
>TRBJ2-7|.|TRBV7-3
CASSLSSGGEQYF
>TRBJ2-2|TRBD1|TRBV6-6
CASRQGAVGELFF
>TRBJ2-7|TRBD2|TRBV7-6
CASSSEAGALYEQYF
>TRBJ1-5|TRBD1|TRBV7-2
CASSLWPTGTGDQPQHF
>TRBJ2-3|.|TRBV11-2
CASSSQRYTQYF
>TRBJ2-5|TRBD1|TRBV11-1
CASSRGQAAIQETQYF
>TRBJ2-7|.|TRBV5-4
CASSLGALSSYEQYF
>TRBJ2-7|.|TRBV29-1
CSASLREEGASYEQYF
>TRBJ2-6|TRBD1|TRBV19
CASSIRLPGQISGANVLTF
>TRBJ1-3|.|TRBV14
CASSSDSSGNTIYF
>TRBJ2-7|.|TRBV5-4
CASSLQIGGGNEQYF
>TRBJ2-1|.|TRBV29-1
CSVVSGPSYNEQFF
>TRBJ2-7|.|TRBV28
CASSSPYEQYF
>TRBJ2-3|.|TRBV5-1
CASSLSSGVQDTQYF
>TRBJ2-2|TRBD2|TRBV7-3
CASSLNPSSGSVGELFF
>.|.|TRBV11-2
CASTQSSLGVEQYF
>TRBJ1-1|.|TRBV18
CASSRDLVGTEAFF
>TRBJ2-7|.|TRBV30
CAWRGEGGGYEQYF
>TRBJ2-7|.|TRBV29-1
CSAEGGGSYEQYF
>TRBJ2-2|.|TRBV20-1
CSTPGTGELFF
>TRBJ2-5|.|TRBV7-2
CASSLVHLETQYF
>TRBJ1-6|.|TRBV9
CASSVKGGDYSPLHF
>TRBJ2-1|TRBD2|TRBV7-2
CASSPMTSWRQFF
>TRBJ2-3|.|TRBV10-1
CASSEEGVRTDTQYF
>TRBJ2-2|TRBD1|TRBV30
CAWSPGQGSAGELFF
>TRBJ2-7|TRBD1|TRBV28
CASSIYRGEQYF
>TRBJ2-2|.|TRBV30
CAWNHFRDAGELFF
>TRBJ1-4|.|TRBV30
CAWGTRSEKLFF
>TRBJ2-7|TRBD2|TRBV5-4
CASSLGRPSRGDYEQYF
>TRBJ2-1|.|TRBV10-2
CASRLSSYNEQFF
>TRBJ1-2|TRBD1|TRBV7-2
CASSPRQGSYGYTF
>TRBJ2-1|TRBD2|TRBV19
CASRSSGMYEQFF
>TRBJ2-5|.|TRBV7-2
CASSLYRQETQYF
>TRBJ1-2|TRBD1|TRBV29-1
CSVGLRGRGLYGYTF
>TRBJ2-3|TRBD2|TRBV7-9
CASSGGASGSLDTQYF
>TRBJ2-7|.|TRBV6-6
CASRTRDRGYYEQYF
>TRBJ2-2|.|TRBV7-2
CASSTGLNTGELFF
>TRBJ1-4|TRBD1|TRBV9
CASSRGPNEKLFF
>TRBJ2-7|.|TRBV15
CATSRDWGLPIYEQYF
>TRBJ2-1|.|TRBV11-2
CASSLDRQPGDEQFF
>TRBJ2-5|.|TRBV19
CASSMGGLGETQYF
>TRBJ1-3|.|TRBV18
CASSPAGPSSGNTIYF
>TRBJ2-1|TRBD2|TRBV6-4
CASSEASGMGDNEQFF
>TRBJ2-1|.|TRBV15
CATSLDFGDYNEQFF